This T cell receptor beta chain was recovered during a study of T cell repertoires in cytomegalovirus infection. Study-level information: Both CMV infection and a matching HLA type were indicated by public TCR beta signatures. General study findings and limits: Cumulated frequencies of public TCR beta families served to identify carriers of CMV plus the relevant HLA. Ex vivo, HLA-C-restricted CMV-specific TCR beta clonotypes prevailed over the rest of the response.

The table lists this clonotype with many counts. The antigen is not known. This CDR3 is 15 amino acids long. Germline-derived CDR1 and CDR2 are MNHEY and SVGEGT. V dropped 0 bases and J dropped 3 bases, with 11 bases sitting between them. TCRdb redid the calling of the reads with MiXCR, one entry per CDR3 protein. The sample records roughly 640,000 distinct CDR3 sequences, 24% being singletons. Input material: CD8+ T cells from PBMCs. This TCR was sampled from a human donor in good health (CMV status not recorded). Some clones in this sample may be carry-over from other donors' samples. The chain combines TRBV6-2 or TRBV6-3 with TRBJ1-2, with D perhaps matching TRBD1 (5 bases). CDR3 DNA: TGTGCCAGCAGTTACTCGAAGGTGGGGGACTATGGCTACACCTTC. It specifies CASSYSKVGDYGYTF.